This TCR beta chain was identified during a study of cytomegalovirus exposure and HLA in healthy donors (dated 2017 in TCRdb). Study-level background: An earlier analysis of approximately 550 of the donors reported 250 to 350 Gb of sequence data and 100 million to 130 million unique TCR beta sequences from about 200 million T cells. Among the approximately 420 genotyped donors, about 85% belonged to the genetic ancestry cluster associated with self-reported Caucasian donors. Along with the roughly 610-subject first cohort, a separate validation cohort of over a hundred different subjects was used. Donor age, sex, ethnicity and CMV serostatus were compiled together with the repertoire data. In a later genetic analysis, genome-wide SNP genotypes for about three fifths of the roughly 670 donors were used, and that subset was treated as a discovery cohort. A handful of DR-DQ haplotypes were handled as single units for association and clustering because linkage in the cohort was strong. To predict cytomegalovirus infection status, the study combined high-throughput TCR immunosequencing, statistical association of individual TCRs with disease status, and machine learning. Class I and class II HLA loci were covered by the typing at four-digit resolution. Among 398 genotyped donors of the cohort, an average of roughly 230,000 unique TCR beta nucleotide sequences was sequenced per donor, of which about 19% were non-productive. About 320 gigabases of sequencing data and tens of millions of unique TCR sequences were included in an early release covering roughly 700 HLA-typed donors. In a later analysis, previously published TCR beta repertoires from some 640 donors were re-analyzed and high-resolution HLA genotyping was added so that TCR occurrence patterns could be studied. The study profiled the T cell repertoires of more than 500 subjects by immunosequencing and related them to cytomegalovirus serostatus. All discovery cohort repertoires had been generated on a single sequencing platform. The aim of the study was to test whether cataloging public T cell receptors could identify signatures of past pathogen exposure. Typing coverage differed by locus: A, B, C, DRB1 and DQB1 were typed in about 620-630 donors, DQA1 in 522, DPA1 in over 600, and DPB1 in about 450. Rather than using new phenotypic data, the later analysis identified candidate immune exposures from TCR beta sequences and from how often those sequences occurred across donors. An earlier analysis of about 600 of the donors used high-throughput TCR beta sequencing to judge whether each TCR beta V gene segment behaved as functional or pseudogenic.

Paper-wide results and their limitations: A further reported finding was that TCR beta sequences accurately predicted the HLA-A and HLA-B alleles for most subjects in the first cohort. Immune exposure information for the cohort was limited to CMV serostatus. Only TCR beta chains were sequenced in this cohort, and the absence of alpha or paired-chain data limited detectable features. Some IMGT-functional V segments, including TRBV6-2 and TRBV6-3, could not be distinguished by the 87-base-pair reads and were therefore excluded. Correlated functional status among segregating V segments might reflect linkage disequilibrium, but an unknown experimental factor could not be ruled out. The study listed 150 to 200 TCR beta chains as associated with cytomegalovirus. V-gene and J-gene trimming of TCR beta chains was associated with a missense DCLRE1C variant in a later genetic analysis, and the association was replicated in an independent cohort. A later analysis reported that several top co-occurrence clusters appeared linked to parvovirus B19, influenza, CMV and Epstein-Barr virus. Some 16 rarely observed V segments, including chromosome 9 orphons, were excluded from the earlier analysis of some 590 of the donors because counts were too low. Because HLA typing was missing for some donors at each locus, association tests included only the typed subset. Most CMV-associated TCR beta chains appeared to be HLA-restricted in a later analysis, and the HLA associations seemed to be driven largely by CMV exposure. A cluster of highly shared sequence variants was judged likely to represent a technical artifact of the sequencing pipeline. In a later analysis, the rate of TCR association differed among HLA loci, with DRB1 alleles having the most associated TCRs and HLA-C alleles having the fewest. Strong co-occurrence of HLA alleles, especially DR and DQ, made assigning TCR associations to individual alleles difficult. Broadly in line with IMGT annotations, most TCR beta V segments showed up in productive rearrangements about 87% or about 30% of the time in an earlier analysis of approximately 600 of the donors. The authors suggested that the approach could potentially be generalized to other disease states and immunological phenotypes. A few of the identified cytomegalovirus-associated TCR beta chains were confirmed in vitro to be specific for cytomegalovirus antigens. Specific HLA alleles were associated with roughly 17,000 TCR beta sequences at a false discovery rate of 0.05 in a later analysis. Presence/absence analyses assumed roughly uniform sequencing depth across donors, an assumption that may not hold. In a later analysis, HLA-associated TCR beta chains showed more clonal expansion and lower generation probabilities than non-associated chains that were equally common. The classifier was reported to diagnose cytomegalovirus status with high specificity and sensitivity in both the original and validation cohorts. Across donors, most TCR sequences were observed very rarely, whereas some public TCRs were present in many individuals. Compared with the roughly 700-donor mean, donors in an Asian-associated ancestry cluster had fewer N-insertions in productive TCRs, according to a later genetic analysis.

In the case of this clone: It lacks a known antigen. Base qualities are not recorded, but no much larger clone differs from it by a single base.

In total, fewer than 750 healthy bone marrow donors made up the cohort. At the time of sampling, every cohort member was nominally healthy, though immune exposures that went unrecorded were likely present. The donor was CMV seropositive and belonged to the group of 250 to 300 seropositive cohort members. Every donor gave a peripheral blood sample, and the peripheral blood mononuclear cells from that sample were used for TCR beta sequencing. Genomic DNA extraction from the blood cell samples was performed with the Qiagen DNeasy Blood Extraction Kit. The library was generated by the immunoSEQ multiplex PCR assay. A mixture of 60 forward primers for TCR Vbeta segments and 13 reverse primers for TCR Jbeta segments was used in the multiplex PCR. A multiplex PCR assay on genomic DNA amplified the CDR3 region of rearranged TCR beta genes. Amplified TCR beta libraries were sequenced as 87-base-pair reads on the Illumina HiSeq System. From the authors' description of their analysis: Across the 670 or so repertoires, a later analysis counted some 80 million unique TCR beta chains, roughly 11 million of which were shared by at least two donors. To remove PCR and sequencing errors, raw reads were error-corrected and collapsed into unique sequences using a nearest-neighbor algorithm that merged closely related sequences. To assign V, D and J gene segments, CDR3 sequences were aligned to IMGT reference sequences. For a sequence to be retained, at least a six-nucleotide match to both a V gene segment and a J gene segment was required. Rearrangements were classified as productive when the CDR3 lacked stop codons and remained in frame with V and J, and all other rearrangements were classified as non-productive. CDR3 was defined by IMGT convention, running from the second conserved V-encoded cysteine to the conserved J-encoded phenylalanine. The earlier analysis of about 570 of the donors excluded any sequence lacking an unambiguous match to a single V gene segment. In an earlier analysis of approximately 590 of the donors, V segments were called functional above 56.7% productive rearrangements and were called segregating when the between-donor standard deviation exceeded 5%. A statistical classification framework was built to diagnose cytomegalovirus status from the catalog of TCR beta chain sequences. V and J gene assignment, in a later analysis, came from comparing TCR nucleotide sequences with IMGT/GENE-DB human TR gene sequences. In a later analysis, CDR3 sequences and most-parsimonious VDJ recombination scenarios were assigned using the TCRdist pipeline. In a later analysis, each TCR beta chain was defined by its CDR3 amino acid sequence together with its V-gene family, and reads lacking a unique V-gene family were excluded. A later analysis removed 500 to 650 highly shared, low-generation-probability nucleotide sequences to deal with suspected cross-contamination and a sequencing artifact. For each public chain, a later analysis derived a clonal expansion index from normalized ranks of inferred template counts within each repertoire. In a later analysis, generation probabilities were computed with a VDJ recombination model fitted to out-of-frame rearrangements, and the resulting probabilities were checked against IGoR. A later analysis scored TCR-TCR, TCR-HLA and TCR-CMV co-occurrence with hypergeometric tests, applying a repertoire-size bias correction to TCR pairs. False discovery rates were estimated in a later analysis by permuting HLA or CMV assignments 20 times. A later analysis grouped co-occurring TCRs with DBSCAN, adding TCRdist sequence similarity when clustering within HLA-allele-positive subsets. Repertoires with fewer than 30,000 or more than 120,000 public chains were left out of co-occurrence clustering, as were a handful of repertoires with anomalous nucleotide sharing. This is the immuneACCESS table as TCRdb keeps it, with only in-frame sequences that have V and J called. A part of the clones is gone; compared with another copy, unresolved V genes explain less than half, and the rest is unexplained. V, J and clone size are taken as reported in that table, and D and trimming were inferred from the DNA itself. The sample table contains 200,000 to 250,000 clones; only one count was recorded for over 65% of them. Less than 3% of the sample lies in the top ten.

For CDR1 and CDR2, the germline V gene lists SGDLS and YYNGEE. V is cut back by 3 bases and J by 0 bases, with 5 bases in the junction unmatched. The CDR3 measures 15 amino acids from cysteine to phenylalanine. The DNA shown is the 45-base CDR3, in frame from base 1. The material sequenced was PBMCs. The sequence came from a woman aged 55 to 70 in good health and CMV-seropositive. The receptor chain draws on TRBV9 and TRBJ1-2; 7 bases in the middle match TRBD1. The nucleotides read TGTGCCAGCAGCGCACGGGACAGAACTAACTATGGCTACACCTTC. Its product reads: CASSARDRTNYGYTF.